One and the same sample provided the 25 T cell receptor beta chains below, sequenced in a study of cytomegalovirus exposure and HLA in healthy donors. The PCR ran on 60 Vbeta and 13 Jbeta primers. Clones were read by immunoSEQ multiplex PCR, and TCRdb kept only the in-frame ones, dropping some. The table includes more than 95,000 clones, roughly 80% detected once. Sequencing was performed on PBMCs. The receptors originated from a middle-aged man in good health and CMV-seropositive.

J is TRBJ2-2 and V is TRBV27, with D unresolved. Germline-derived CDR1 and CDR2 are MNHEY and SMNVEV (reference sequence). The CDR3 length is 14 residues. Between the trimmed V and J ends, which lost 5 bases and 1 base, there was a span of 8 bases. In DNA, the CDR3 is TGTGCCAGCAGTGCGGCGGTGAACACCGGGGAGCTGTTTTTT. As protein: CASSAAVNTGELFF.

The chain uses TRBV30 and TRBJ1-5; a weak D match, TRBD1 (5 bases). CDR1 is GTSNPN, CDR2 SVGIG, per germline (reference sequence). Trimming left V 0 bases short and J 11 bases short, with 14 bases between. CDR3 length equals 13 residues. The CDR3 here is CAWSVSPSGAQHF. The CDR3 region has the DNA TGTGCCTGGAGTGTATCACCCTCGGGGGCCCAGCATTTT.

The rearrangement joins TRBV6-6 to TRBJ2-7; 7 bases align to TRBD1. The germline V gene has CDR1 MNHNY and CDR2 SVGAGI (reference sequence). V was clipped by 5 bases and J by 4 bases; unmatched bases: 8. This CDR3 has 14 amino acids. CDR3: CASSSDRVGYEQYF. Here the CDR3 DNA reads TGTGCCAGCAGTAGCGACAGGGTTGGGTACGAGCAGTACTTC.

The rearrangement uses TRBV6-5 and TRBJ1-1; TRBD1 aligns across 7 bases. Trimming at V came to 5 bases and at J to 8 bases, leaving 8 bases not matched to a gene. This CDR3 region has 13 residues. From germline, CDR1 is MNHEY and CDR2 SVGAGI. CDR3 in amino acids: CASSTPTGNEAFF. CDR3 DNA sequence: TGTGCCAGCAGTACCCCGACAGGGAACGAAGCTTTCTTT.

In its sample, this clone is medium-sized. The chain couples TRBV19 to TRBJ1-2; 8 bases agree with TRBD1. V shed 6 bases, J shed 4 bases, and the junction held 4 bases outside the gene matches. Germline CDR1 reads LNHDA; CDR2 reads SQIVND (reference sequence). The CDR3 extends over 13 amino acids. The CDR3 loop reads CASRDRVAYGYTF. The CDR3 DNA follows: TGTGCCAGTAGGGACAGGGTGGCCTATGGCTACACCTTC.

This clone was recorded only once. V gene TRBV27 combines with J gene TRBJ1-5, with unresolved D. The length of the CDR3 is 15 residues. Trimming left V 0 bases short and J 2 bases short, with 8 bases between. The V gene's germline CDR1 is MNHEY and CDR2 SMNVEV (reference sequence). In nucleotides, the CDR3 is TGTGCCAGCAGTTTATCGGGCCACGGCAATCAGCCCCAGCATTTT. Residues: CASSLSGHGNQPQHF.

V usage is TRBV11-2 and J usage is TRBJ2-7; perhaps TRBD1 as D (5 bases). Germline V gene sequence: CDR1 SGHAT, CDR2 FQNNGV. This CDR3 region has 13 residues. Trimming shortened V by 6 bases and J by 5 bases, and 14 bases separated the two germline ends. The CDR3 nucleotides are TGTGCCAGCAGTCAAGACGTAGGGGACGAGCAGTACTTC. Translating it yields CASSQDVGDEQYF.

As to this clone: The sample carries other DNA sequences with the same CDR3. The chain recombines TRBV5-1 with TRBJ1-2; 10 bases line up with TRBD1. V shed 7 bases, J shed 0 bases, and the junction held 6 bases outside the gene matches. This CDR3 spans 15 amino acids. Germline lookup yields CDR1 SGHRS and CDR2 YFSETQ. In DNA, the CDR3 is TGCGCCAGCTCCCGGGACAGGGGTTCTAACTATGGCTACACCTTC. This codes for CASSRDRGSNYGYTF.

Here the CDR3 DNA reads TGTGCCATCAGTGGGGCAGGGTTAAAGGGTGGGGCCAACGTCCTGACTTTC. This translates into CAISGAGLKGGANVLTF. J is TRBJ2-6 and V is TRBV10-3, with D possibly matching TRBD1 (5 bases). The CDR3 extends over 17 amino acids. V was clipped by 4 bases and J by 3 bases, with 16 bases between them. In germline, CDR1 is ENHRY, CDR2 SYGVKD.

V and J are TRBV23-1 and TRBJ2-7; 8 nucleotides align to TRBD2. TRBV23-1 is an ORF, with its function uncertain. The CDR3 is 17 residues long. V lost 0 bases to trimming and J lost 5 bases; unmatched junction nucleotides: 12. CDR3 nucleotides: TGCGCCAGCAGTCAATCGAGGGCGGGCAACGGGAGGGACGAGCAGTACTTC. Amino acid sequence: CASSQSRAGNGRDEQYF.

The chain uses TRBV11-2 and TRBJ2-3; D is undetermined. Trimming pared 3 bases from V and 7 bases from J, leaving 17 bases between. Germline CDR1 is SGHAT and CDR2 is FQNNGV. CDR3 length equals 15 residues. CDR3 sequence: CASSFDSPSPNTQYF. The DNA of the CDR3 is TGTGCCAGCAGCTTCGACTCCCCCTCGCCTAATACGCAGTATTTT.

The chain employs TRBV7-2 and TRBJ1-1; D possibly corresponds to TRBD1 (6 bases). Germline CDR1 and CDR2: SGHTA and FQGNSA. The CDR3 runs to 15 residues. Trimming removed 5 bases from V and 1 base from J, with 14 bases in between. The CDR3 DNA is TGTGCCAGCAGCCCGAGGGGGTTGGGGAACACTGAAGCTTTCTTT. It encodes CASSPRGLGNTEAFF.

This chain links TRBV28 with TRBJ1-1; 8 bases align to TRBD1. The germline V gene encodes CDR1 MDHEN and CDR2 SYDVKM. This CDR3 is built from 12 residues. V shed 7 bases and J 9 bases; nucleotides not matched to a gene: 7. The CDR3 loop is CASNPDRGKAFF. Here the CDR3 DNA reads TGTGCCAGCAACCCCGACAGGGGCAAAGCTTTCTTT.

V and J are TRBV30 and TRBJ2-5; tentatively, D is TRBD1 (6 bases). The J call is in doubt because the DNA end fits TRBJ2-7 better. The germline CDR1 and CDR2 sequences are GTSNPN and SVGIG (reference sequence). This CDR3 has 15 residues. The CDR3, as DNA: TGTGCCTGGATCGTTCAGGGGAATTTACTTCACGAGCAGTACTTC. This gives the protein CAWIVQGNLLHEQYF.

The chain carries TRBV15 and TRBJ2-7; a possible D gene is TRBD1 (5 bases). Germline values: CDR1 LNHNV, CDR2 YYDKDF (reference sequence). With 2 bases removed from V and 1 base from J, the gap between germline ends came to 12 bases. The CDR3 is made up of 15 amino acids. The CDR3 sequence is CATSRFQDRSYEQYF. Here the CDR3 DNA reads TGTGCCACCAGCAGATTCCAAGACAGATCCTACGAGCAGTACTTC.

CDR3 nucleotides: TGTGCCAGCAGTGAAGCTAGGGGCAGAGATCAGCCCCAGCATTTT. The encoded protein is CASSEARGRDQPQHF. The chain couples TRBV6-1 to TRBJ1-5, with a weak D call TRBD1 (5 bases). The CDR3 sequence is 15 residues long. Germline CDR1 MNHNS, CDR2 SASEGT. V was pared by 0 bases and J by 5 bases, with 11 bases between.

The chain uses TRBV5-4 and TRBJ2-7; D not resolved. CDR1 is SGHNT and CDR2 is YYREEE in the germline V gene (reference sequence). The CDR3 has 13 residues. The V end was cut by 4 bases, the J end by 1 base, with 9 bases between. The CDR3 reads CASSPQNSYEQYF. For the CDR3, the DNA is TGTGCCAGCAGCCCACAGAATTCCTACGAGCAGTACTTC.

The chain has TRBV6-5 and TRBJ2-4, with 11 bases identical to TRBD1. V was pared by 4 bases and J by 5 bases, with 4 bases of the junction left unmatched. CDR1 MNHEY and CDR2 SVGAGI come from the germline V gene. The CDR3 is made up of 15 amino acids. The CDR3 region has the DNA TGTGCCAGCAGTTCCCTGGGACAGGGGGAAAACATTCAGTACTTC. Its protein is CASSSLGQGENIQYF.

The CDR3 nucleotides read TGTGCCAGCGTGACTTACATTGGGGAGACCCAGTACTTC. Its protein is CASVTYIGETQYF. The chain uses TRBV28 and TRBJ2-5; no reliable D call. Germline assignment: CDR1 MDHEN and CDR2 SYDVKM. The CDR3 runs to 13 residues. The V and J ends lost 8 bases and 5 bases respectively, with 15 bases between them.

The CDR3 loop reads CASSLALTGGHGYTF. The CDR3 nucleotides read TGCGCCAGCAGCTTGGCCCTAACAGGGGGCCATGGCTACACCTTC. This chain links TRBV5-1 with TRBJ1-2; 9 bases map to TRBD1. Per the germline V gene, CDR1 is SGHRS and CDR2 is YFSETQ. CDR3 length: 15 amino acids. The V and J ends lost 0 bases and 6 bases, in that order; junction bases with no gene match: 6. The entire variable domain, with the rest obtained from reference TRBV5-1 and TRBJ1-2, is as follows: KAGVTQTPRYLIKTRGQQVTLSCSPISGHRSVSWYQQTPGQGLQFLFEYFSETQRNKGNFPGRFSGRQFSNSRSEMNVSTLELGDSALYLCASSLALTGGHGYTFGSGTRLTVV.

This clone was seen a few times. The chain couples TRBV18 to TRBJ2-6; TRBD1 is a possible D gene (5 bases). From germline, CDR1 is KGHSH and CDR2 LQKENI. The V end was cut by 3 bases, the J end by 0 bases, with 12 bases between. This CDR3 contains 17 residues. CDR3 coding DNA: TGTGCCAGCTCACCGTTCGGTCAGGGCTCTGGGGCCAACGTCCTGACTTTC. Translated, it gives CASSPFGQGSGANVLTF.

The chain is built from TRBV25-1 and TRBJ2-5; 7 bases fit TRBD1. V was pared by 3 bases and J by 2 bases, with 6 bases of the junction left unmatched. Germline CDR1 is MGHDK and CDR2 is SYGVNS. The CDR3 is made up of 15 amino acids. This CDR3 reads CASSDQTGRQETQYF. The CDR3 DNA reads as TGTGCCAGCAGTGACCAGACAGGGAGACAAGAGACCCAGTACTTC.

The chain combines TRBV5-4 with TRBJ1-1; D gene unclear. Germline V lookup: CDR1 SGHNT, CDR2 YYREEE (reference sequence). This CDR3 has 14 amino acids. Deletions cut 0 bases from V and 0 bases from J, with 6 bases between. The CDR3 DNA reads TGTGCCAGCAGCTTGGAACAGATGAACACTGAAGCTTTCTTT. It yields the protein CASSLEQMNTEAFF. Complete variable domain (other parts from reference TRBV5-4 and TRBJ1-1): ETGVTQSPTHLIKTRGQQVTLRCSSQSGHNTVSWYQQALGQGPQFIFQYYREEENGRGNFPPRFSGLQFPNYSSELNVNALELDDSALYLCASSLEQMNTEAFFGQGTRLTVV.

The chain uses TRBV5-1 and TRBJ1-1, with 9 bases aligning to TRBD1. J gave up 1 base and V 4 bases, and 5 bases lay outside the gene matches. The CDR3 runs 15 residues. Germline V lookup: CDR1 SGHRS, CDR2 YFSETQ. This chain's CDR3 is CASSDYRGPNTEAFF. The CDR3 DNA reads TGCGCCAGCAGCGACTACAGGGGGCCGAACACTGAAGCTTTCTTT. The whole variable domain, remainder taken from reference TRBV5-1 and TRBJ1-1, is KAGVTQTPRYLIKTRGQQVTLSCSPISGHRSVSWYQQTPGQGLQFLFEYFSETQRNKGNFPGRFSGRQFSNSRSEMNVSTLELGDSALYLCASSDYRGPNTEAFFGQGTRLTVV.

V and J are TRBV28 and TRBJ1-3, with 9 bases that match TRBD1. Germline lookup yields CDR1 MDHEN and CDR2 SYDVKM. This CDR3 region has 14 residues. Trimming took 6 bases from V and 4 from J; bases not matched to a gene: 4. This CDR3 is CASSAGTGGNTIYF. The CDR3 nucleotides read TGTGCCAGCAGCGCCGGGACAGGGGGAAACACCATATATTTT.